Below, 18 T cell receptor beta chains from the same sample are listed, as sequenced in a study of technical replicates of blood from a handful of donors. Clones were sequenced by immunoSEQ multiplex PCR, and TCRdb holds only the in-frame ones, with some missing. This sample has roughly 80,000 clones; 96% occur once, and the top ten carry 0.3% to 0.4%. Sequenced material: T cells isolated from PBMCs. These receptors all stem from a human donor in good health.

The chain is built from TRBV7-9 and TRBJ2-7; 10 bases are shared with TRBD2. V lost 5 bases, J lost 4 bases, and 8 bases stayed unmatched. Germline V gene data show CDR1 as SEHNR and CDR2 as FQNEAQ (reference sequence). The CDR3 consists of 15 residues. The CDR3 bases are TGTGCCAGCAGCCAGGGACTAGCGATGGTATACGAGCAGTACTTC. It translates to CASSQGLAMVYEQYF.

This chain links TRBV7-2 with TRBJ1-2; the D gene is possibly TRBD1 (6 bases). Deletions cut 1 base from V and 5 bases from J, with 11 bases between. Germline V lookup: CDR1 SGHTA, CDR2 FQGNSA. This CDR3 spans 14 amino acids. CDR3 sequence (DNA): TGTGCCAGCAGCTTAGAGCGGCAGGGGTATGGCTACACCTTC. Residues: CASSLERQGYGYTF.

The chain carries TRBV5-6 and TRBJ2-2, with D unresolved. This CDR3 region has 15 residues. In germline, CDR1 is SGHDT, CDR2 YYEEEE. Trimming took off 4 bases at V and 1 base at J, with 11 bases between the two ends. In nucleotides, the CDR3 is TGTGCCAGCAGCCACCTATCTAAGAACACCGGGGAGCTGTTTTTT. This gives the protein CASSHLSKNTGELFF.

The rearrangement links TRBV18 to TRBJ1-1; TRBD1 matches at 8 bases. Trimming took 5 bases from V and 1 from J; bases not matched to a gene: 3. The CDR3 length is 14 residues. CDR1 is KGHSH, CDR2 LQKENI, per germline. The CDR3 is CASSWDRPNTEAFF. Written as DNA, the CDR3 is TGTGCCAGCTCATGGGACAGGCCGAACACTGAAGCTTTCTTT.

The rearrangement links TRBV7-9 to TRBJ2-4, with TRBD1 matching 8 bases. The CDR3 is made up of 15 amino acids. Germline V lookup: CDR1 SEHNR, CDR2 FQNEAQ (reference sequence). The trim removed 3 bases at V and 2 bases at J, leaving 3 bases unmatched. The CDR3 loop reads CASSFRTGSKNIQYF. The CDR3 DNA follows: TGTGCCAGCAGCTTTAGGACAGGGTCCAAAAACATTCAGTACTTC.

This chain uses TRBV30 with TRBJ2-1; 8 nucleotides line up with TRBD2. CDR3 size: 12 residues. The V and J ends lost 4 bases and 10 bases, in that order; junction bases with no gene match: 6. CDR1 is GTSNPN, CDR2 SVGIG, per germline (reference sequence). The CDR3 here is CAWTLLAGEQFF. The DNA of the CDR3 is TGTGCCTGGACCCTCTTAGCGGGGGAGCAGTTCTTC.

The table lists this clone with a count of one. This chain connects TRBV28 to TRBJ1-2; 9 nucleotides match TRBD1. V gave up 7 bases and J gave up 8 bases; unmatched junction bases: 5. CDR3 length equals 12 residues. Germline values: CDR1 MDHEN, CDR2 SYDVKM. DNA of the CDR3: TGTGCCAGCATACAGGGGGCGGACGGCTACACCTTC. The encoded protein is CASIQGADGYTF.

V gene TRBV10-1 combines with J gene TRBJ2-2, with a weak D call TRBD1 (5 bases). Germline CDR1 and CDR2: WNHNN and SYGVQD (reference sequence). The CDR3 sequence is 15 residues long. V gave up 6 bases and J gave up 0 bases, with 11 bases separating them. The CDR3 reads CASSVGQANTGELFF. The CDR3 nucleotides are TGCGCCAGCAGCGTGGGGCAGGCGAACACCGGGGAGCTGTTTTTT.

The V gene is TRBV28, the J gene TRBJ1-1; D unclear. The CDR3 consists of 11 residues. V shed 6 bases and J shed 5 bases, with 7 bases lying between them. Germline V CDR1 and CDR2: MDHEN, SYDVKM. CDR3 DNA: TGTGCCAGCAGGTCAGGAACTGAAGCTTTCTTT. It is translated as CASRSGTEAFF.

This chain links TRBV4-3 with TRBJ2-1, with TRBD2 matching 14 bases. The CDR3 totals 19 residues. J gave up 8 bases and V 0 bases, and 12 bases lay outside the gene matches. In germline, CDR1 is LGHNA, CDR2 YSLEER. For the CDR3, the DNA is TGCGCCAGCAGCCAAGATCCGGGACTAGCGGGAGTAATTGGGTATGAGCAGTTCTTC. It yields the protein CASSQDPGLAGVIGYEQFF.

CDR3 sequence (DNA): TGTGCCGCCGGACAGAACTATGGCTACACCTTC. Protein product: CAAGQNYGYTF. The rearrangement joins TRBV27 to TRBJ1-2; a possible D gene is TRBD1 (6 bases). This CDR3 contains 11 residues. V was pared by 11 bases and J by 2 bases, with 9 bases between. Germline CDR1 and CDR2: MNHEY and SMNVEV (reference sequence).

The chain recombines TRBV6-1 with TRBJ2-1; D call uncertain. Trimming took off 6 bases at V and 7 bases at J, with 4 bases between the two ends. This CDR3 contains 10 residues. The V gene's germline CDR1 is MNHNS and CDR2 SASEGT. DNA of the CDR3: TGTGCCAGCAGCTATAATGAGCAGTTCTTC. Translating it yields CASSYNEQFF.

The chain links TRBV5-1 to TRBJ2-1, with 8 nucleotides matching TRBD2. The junction had 2 bases not matched to a gene; V was cut back by 0 bases and J by 0 bases. This CDR3 comprises 16 residues. Germline V CDR1 and CDR2: SGHRS, YFSETQ. CDR3 in DNA: TGCGCCAGCAGCTTGGGCAGCGGGAGCTCCTACAATGAGCAGTTCTTC. This gives the protein CASSLGSGSSYNEQFF.

This clone came up once. The chain carries TRBV2 and TRBJ2-6; weak D call: TRBD1 (5 bases). CDR3 length equals 14 residues. Deletions cut 6 bases from V and 12 bases from J, with 18 bases between. Germline V gene sequence: CDR1 SNHLY, CDR2 FYNNEI. The CDR3 region is CASRRTRQTSVLTF. In DNA form, the CDR3 reads TGTGCCAGCAGGAGGACACGCCAGACCAGCGTCCTGACTTTC.

This chain joins TRBV28 and TRBJ1-2; 9 bases map to TRBD1. The CDR3 spans 14 residues. Losses at the gene ends were 6 bases for V and 4 bases for J; bases not matched to a gene: 6. Per germline, CDR1 MDHEN and CDR2 SYDVKM. The CDR3 is CASRPTGGPYGYTF. CDR3 sequence (DNA): TGTGCCAGCAGGCCAACAGGGGGCCCCTATGGCTACACCTTC.

The chain combines TRBV6-6 with TRBJ2-7, with 10 bases that match TRBD2. V trimming: 5 bases; J trimming: 3 bases; junction bases outside the gene matches: 4. The CDR3 loop spans 14 amino acids. Germline assignment: CDR1 MNHNY and CDR2 SVGAGI (reference sequence). The CDR3 DNA sequence: TGTGCCAGCAGTCAAGCGGGAGGGGTCTACGAGCAGTACTTC. Translating gives CASSQAGGVYEQYF.

The J gene is TRBJ2-6, the V gene TRBV9; the match to TRBD1 covers 7 bases. Germline-derived CDR1 and CDR2 are SGDLS and YYNGEE. CDR3 length: 14 amino acids. V gave up 5 bases and J gave up 2 bases; unmatched junction bases: 1. The CDR3 bases are TGTGCCAGCAGTCAGGGGGCTGGGGCCAACGTCCTGACTTTC. Its translation: CASSQGAGANVLTF.

The chain carries TRBV5-1 and TRBJ2-5; 10 bases line up with TRBD2. The CDR3 sequence is 16 residues long. Germline trimming cut 1 base from V and 5 bases from J; bases unmatched to any gene: 8. CDR1 SGHRS and CDR2 YFSETQ come from the germline V gene. CDR3 region: CASSLQLAGTGETQYF. CDR3 DNA sequence: TGCGCCAGCAGCTTGCAACTAGCGGGAACGGGCGAGACCCAGTACTTC.